The 27 T cell receptor beta chains presented below share a single source sample, sequenced in a study of vaccination and CD4 T cells after COVID-19. Treatment defined: approximately 11-day PBMC culture with coronavirus spike peptide pools or control peptides (ViraFEST assay). Their recognized antigens are unknown. Cultured CD4+ T cell DNA was sequenced using the Oncomine TCR Beta short-read assay. TCRdb redid the calling of the PCR reads with MiXCR, one entry per CDR3 protein. The table has some 21,000 distinct CDR3 sequences, 60% seen once. Source: CD4+ T cells from blood, cultured in vitro, taken after SARS-CoV-2 vaccination. Receptor source: a human donor who received a COVID-19 vaccine.

This chain connects TRBV19 to TRBJ1-5, with D perhaps matching TRBD1 (6 bases). Germline CDR1 is LNHDA and CDR2 is SQIVND (reference sequence). V was clipped by 3 bases and J by 5 bases, with 11 bases between them. This CDR3 region has 14 residues. CDR3 in DNA: TGTGCCAGTAGTATTTTGGGGGGCGATCAGCCCCAGCATTTT. Protein product: CASSILGGDQPQHF.

The chain uses TRBV15 and TRBJ1-1; possibly TRBD1 for D (5 bases). This CDR3 is built from 15 residues. Looked up from germline, CDR1 is LNHNV and CDR2 is YYDKDF (reference sequence). V was cut by 3 bases and J by 5 bases, with 16 bases left in between. The CDR3 loop is CATSRGGGVGTEAFF. CDR3 DNA: TGTGCCACCAGCAGGGGTGGAGGGGTTGGGACTGAAGCTTTCTTT.

This clonotype was picked up a small number of times. The rearrangement links TRBV7-9 to TRBJ2-5; TRBD1 matches 10 bases. The CDR3 contains 13 residues. Germline assignment: CDR1 SEHNR and CDR2 FQNEAQ (reference sequence). With 5 bases clipped from V and 5 bases from J, the junction kept 2 bases outside the gene matches. CDR3 sequence: CASSRQGAETQYF. CDR3 in DNA: TGTGCCAGCAGCCGACAGGGGGCGGAGACCCAGTACTTC.

V and J are TRBV19 and TRBJ2-7; TRBD1 matches at 9 bases. The germline V gene has CDR1 LNHDA and CDR2 SQIVND (reference sequence). The CDR3 sequence is 14 residues long. Germline trimming cut 5 bases from V and 5 bases from J; bases unmatched to any gene: 7. As DNA, the CDR3 is TGTGCCAGTAGTTTCGTAGACAGGGGGAACGAGCAGTACTTC. Protein: CASSFVDRGNEQYF. Complete variable domain (other parts from reference TRBV19 and TRBJ2-7): DGGITQSPKYLFRKEGQNVTLSCEQNLNHDAMYWYRQDPGQGLRLIYYSQIVNDFQKGDIAEGYSVSREKKESFPLTVTSAQKNPTAFYLCASSFVDRGNEQYFGPGTRLTVT.

This chain joins TRBV21-1 and TRBJ2-2; TRBD2, the D gene given by the table, was not confirmed from the DNA. TRBV21-1 is an annotated pseudogene. This CDR3 contains 18 residues. The chain's CDR3 is CASSPQTSGGPYTGELFF. Written as DNA, the CDR3 is TGTGCCAGCAGCCCCCAGACTAGCGGGGGGCCTTACACCGGGGAGCTGTTTTTT.

This chain joins TRBV5-8 and TRBJ2-3; 7 bases are shared with TRBD2. Germline values: CDR1 SGHTS, CDR2 YDEGEE. With V trimmed by 3 bases and J by 4 bases, 11 bases remained unmatched. The CDR3 is made up of 16 amino acids. The CDR3 DNA is TGTGCCAGCAGCTCCCGTCTGTCGGGGGGAGCAGATACGCAGTATTTT. Amino acid sequence: CASSSRLSGGADTQYF.

There are a few counts of this clonotype. This chain connects TRBV6-5 to TRBJ1-2; TRBD1 is a possible D gene (6 bases). This CDR3 is built from 18 residues. Trimming removed 0 bases from V and 1 base from J, with 18 bases in between. CDR1 is MNHEY, CDR2 SVGAGI, per germline. The CDR3 region has the DNA TGTGCCAGCAGTTACTCGTCTAAACGCTTGGACAGTAACTATGGCTACACCTTC. Its translation: CASSYSSKRLDSNYGYTF.

V and J are TRBV20-1 and TRBJ1-6; D is ambiguous. This CDR3 has 16 residues. From germline, CDR1 is DFQATT and CDR2 SNEGSKA (reference sequence). V was shortened by 0 bases and J by 8 bases, with 17 bases between the two germline ends. The CDR3 loop reads CSARDRTLGVDSPLHF. The CDR3 bases are TGCAGTGCTAGAGACCGCACGTTGGGTGTTGATTCACCCCTCCACTTT.

The rearrangement uses TRBV27 and TRBJ1-2; 10 positions agree with TRBD1. Germline V gene lookup returns CDR1 MNHEY and CDR2 SMNVEV (reference sequence). This CDR3 has 17 residues. Trimming removed 6 bases from V and 4 bases from J; junction bases left unmatched: 14. CDR3 in DNA: TGTGCCAGCAGCGACAGGGGGCGCGCGCAGTGGGGCTATGGCTACACCTTC. Residues: CASSDRGRAQWGYGYTF.

The chain joins TRBV10-3 to TRBJ1-2; possible D gene TRBD1, 6 bases. This CDR3 is 12 amino acids long. Germline CDR1 is ENHRY and CDR2 is SYGVKD. Trimming left V 9 bases short and J 5 bases short, with 13 bases between. The CDR3 protein is CAIHGTSYGYTF. The CDR3 DNA follows: TGTGCCATTCATGGGACAAGTTATGGCTACACCTTC.

The V call is TRBV19, the J call TRBJ1-2; possible D gene TRBD1, 5 bases. The CDR3 consists of 15 residues. CDR1 and CDR2 from the germline V gene are LNHDA and SQIVND (reference sequence). The V gene lost 5 bases and the J gene lost 8 bases, with 21 bases spanning the gap. The CDR3 DNA reads TGTGCCAGTAGTGGAGAAAATACCGGGGGGTTGGGCTACACCTTC. This encodes CASSGENTGGLGYTF.

The chain has TRBV24-1 and TRBJ2-3; 9 nucleotides match TRBD2. V lost 10 bases and J lost 6; bases outside the gene matches: 13. The length of the CDR3 is 15 residues. Germline CDR1 and CDR2: KGHDR and SFDVKD. CDR3 sequence reads: CATQLAGGPGDTQYF. CDR3 coding DNA: TGTGCCACTCAACTTGCGGGGGGGCCTGGGGATACGCAGTATTTT.

The CDR3: CASTAHAANSGNTIYF. Here the CDR3 DNA reads TGTGCCAGCACTGCTCACGCGGCTAACTCTGGAAACACCATATATTTT. The chain is built from TRBV28 and TRBJ1-3; D is unresolved. The V gene lost 7 bases and the J gene lost 0 bases, with 16 bases spanning the gap. The length of the CDR3 is 16 residues. Germline-derived CDR1 and CDR2 are MDHEN and SYDVKM.

This clonotype came up a few times. The chain has TRBV19 and TRBJ2-5; D is perhaps TRBD2 (6 bases). Germline CDR1 is LNHDA and CDR2 is SQIVND (reference sequence). This CDR3 is built from 13 residues. Trimming left V 5 bases short and J 0 bases short, with 7 bases between. DNA of the CDR3: TGTGCCAGTAGTGGAGGGTACCAAGAGACCCAGTACTTC. This encodes CASSGGYQETQYF.

The gene calls are TRBV30 and TRBJ2-5; D unresolved. Germline V gene sequence: CDR1 GTSNPN, CDR2 SVGIG (reference sequence). The ends were cut back, 4 bases at V and 3 bases at J, with 6 bases in the middle. There are 11 residues in the CDR3. The CDR3 here is CAWTTKETQYF. DNA of the CDR3: TGTGCCTGGACTACTAAAGAGACCCAGTACTTC.

The chain recombines TRBV12-3 or TRBV12-4 with TRBJ1-5, with D possibly matching TRBD1 (6 bases). CDR3 length equals 13 residues. Trimming stripped 1 base from V and 5 bases from J, with 6 bases between. The CDR3 region is CASSLDRDQPQHF. CDR3 nucleotide sequence: TGTGCCAGCAGTTTAGACAGGGATCAGCCCCAGCATTTT.

For this clonotype: No conserved phenylalanine or tryptophan is present at the end of the CDR3, so a read error is the likely explanation. CDR3 bases: TGTGCCAGTAGTATACGGACAGGGGATGGCTACACCTAC. Translated, it gives CASSIRTGDGYTY. This chain joins TRBV19 and TRBJ1-2, with 9 nucleotides matching TRBD1. Germline V CDR1 and CDR2: LNHDA, SQIVND (reference sequence). The CDR3 contains 13 residues. The ends lost 2 bases at V and 6 bases at J; junction bases unmatched: 1.

V and J are TRBV20-1 and TRBJ1-6; 8 bases map to TRBD1. Germline V gives CDR1 DFQATT, CDR2 SNEGSKA (reference sequence). The CDR3 is 13 amino acids. J gave up 10 bases and V 3 bases, and 5 bases lay outside the gene matches. The CDR3 bases are TGCAGTGCTAGGACAGGGGTGTACTCACCCCTCCACTTT. Amino acids: CSARTGVYSPLHF.

The V call is TRBV7-2, the J call TRBJ1-2; D unresolved. V shed 2 bases and J shed 2 bases, with 9 bases lying between them. From germline, CDR1 is SGHTA and CDR2 FQGNSA. The CDR3 sequence is 14 residues long. CDR3 sequence: CASSLTDRNYGYTF. The DNA of the CDR3 is TGTGCCAGCAGCTTAACCGACCGCAACTATGGCTACACCTTC.

The V and J genes are TRBV12-3 or TRBV12-4 and TRBJ2-5; TRBD2 matches at 15 bases. The CDR3 loop spans 16 amino acids. Trimming took 1 base from V and 4 from J; bases not matched to a gene: 1. The CDR3 here is CASSLGTSGGAETQYF. In DNA, the CDR3 is TGTGCCAGCAGTTTAGGGACTAGCGGGGGGGCAGAGACCCAGTACTTC.

The rearrangement uses TRBV19 and TRBJ1-6, with 10 bases that match TRBD1. The CDR3 extends over 21 amino acids. With V trimmed by 1 base and J by 6 bases, 18 bases remained unmatched. Germline V gene lookup returns CDR1 LNHDA and CDR2 SQIVND (reference sequence). Written as DNA, the CDR3 is TGTGCCAGTAGTATAGGTCCGGTCAATATCCGGGACAGGGGCGGTAATTCACCCCTCCACTTT. It specifies CASSIGPVNIRDRGGNSPLHF. Full variable domain (missing parts from reference TRBV19 and TRBJ1-6): DGGITQSPKYLFRKEGQNVTLSCEQNLNHDAMYWYRQDPGQGLRLIYYSQIVNDFQKGDIAEGYSVSREKKESFPLTVTSAQKNPTAFYLCASSIGPVNIRDRGGNSPLHFGNGTRLTVT.

The table lists this clonotype with a few counts. The chain has TRBV11-2 and TRBJ1-1, with a possible D match to TRBD1 (6 bases). The ends were cut back, 0 bases at V and 0 bases at J, with 14 bases in the middle. The CDR3 runs 17 residues. Germline assignment: CDR1 SGHAT and CDR2 FQNNGV. This CDR3 reads CASSLDGGRNMNTEAFF. CDR3 coding DNA: TGTGCCAGCAGCTTAGATGGGGGCAGGAACATGAACACTGAAGCTTTCTTT. Full variable domain (remainder filled in from reference TRBV11-2 and TRBJ1-1): EAGVAQSPRYKIIEKRQSVAFWCNPISGHATLYWYQQILGQGPKLLIQFQNNGVVDDSQLPKDRFSAERLKGVDSTLKIQPAKLEDSAVYLCASSLDGGRNMNTEAFFGQGTRLTVV.

This clonotype has a handful of counts. The chain employs TRBV6-5 and TRBJ2-1, with TRBD2 as a possible D gene (6 bases). The CDR3 runs to 15 residues. V lost 4 bases to trimming and J lost 4 bases, with 14 bases between them. Germline-derived CDR1 and CDR2 are MNHEY and SVGAGI. CDR3 in DNA: TGTGCCAGCAGTTCCTCGGAGGGCACTTACAATGAGCAGTTCTTC. It encodes CASSSSEGTYNEQFF.

The J gene is TRBJ2-6, the V gene TRBV11-3; 9 positions agree with TRBD1. CDR3 length: 21 amino acids. Germline trimming cut 1 base from V and 2 bases from J; bases unmatched to any gene: 15. CDR1 is SGHNT and CDR2 is YENEEA in the germline V gene. As DNA, the CDR3 is TGTGCCAGCAGCTTAGGGTTGATCTGGGACAGGGCGTCAACTGGGGCCAACGTCCTGACTTTC. This encodes CASSLGLIWDRASTGANVLTF.

This clonotype was seen a handful of times. The chain couples TRBV5-8 to TRBJ1-6, with D possibly matching TRBD1 (6 bases). This CDR3 region has 16 residues. Per germline, CDR1 SGHTS and CDR2 YDEGEE. V lost 4 bases and J 7 bases, leaving 18 bases between the germline ends. The CDR3 spells CASSLRHRAKNSPLHF. The CDR3 DNA follows: TGTGCCAGCAGCCTGCGGCACAGGGCAAAAAATTCACCCCTCCACTTT. Full variable domain (missing parts from reference TRBV5-8 and TRBJ1-6): EAGVTQSPTHLIKTRGQQATLRCSPISGHTSVYWYQQALGLGLQFLLWYDEGEERNRGNFPPRFSGRQFPNYSSELNVNALELEDSALYLCASSLRHRAKNSPLHFGNGTRLTVT.

The chain links TRBV5-1 to TRBJ2-5; 9 nucleotides match TRBD2. Germline V lookup: CDR1 SGHRS, CDR2 YFSETQ. V lost 2 bases, J lost 4 bases, and 3 bases stayed unmatched. This CDR3 spans 14 amino acids. CDR3 region: CASSFAGGRETQYF. DNA of the CDR3: TGCGCCAGCAGCTTTGCGGGGGGGCGAGAGACCCAGTACTTC.

The chain uses TRBV7-8 and TRBJ2-2, with 8 bases matching TRBD1. The CDR3 is 15 amino acids. Per the germline V gene, CDR1 is SGHVS and CDR2 is FQNEAQ. Trimming at V came to 5 bases and at J to 7 bases, leaving 9 bases not matched to a gene. The CDR3 sequence: CASSAMTGVNGELFF. In DNA, the CDR3 is TGTGCCAGCAGCGCTATGACAGGGGTTAACGGGGAGCTGTTTTTT.